This T cell receptor (beta chain) was captured by sequencing in a study of blood T cell repertoires in COVID-19. This CDR3 is 17 amino acids long. Unmatched junction bases numbered 9, after V lost 5 bases and J lost 6 bases. Germline lookup yields CDR1 SGHNT and CDR2 YENEEA. Only in-frame clones appear in the TCRdb table, and some are missing; sequencing was by immunoSEQ multiplex PCR. The table shows 160,000 or so clones, with 84% occurring only once. V is TRBV11-3 and J is TRBJ2-2, with 13 bases fitting TRBD2. This receptor was identified in a woman aged 50 to 60 who had recovered from COVID-19. The sequenced sample consisted of PBMCs or T cells enriched from blood (not recorded which). The CDR3 nucleotides are TGTGCCAGCAGCGCGGGGACTAGCGGGGTTAGGGCCGGGGAGCTGTTTTTT. This translates into CASSAGTSGVRAGELFF.